The T cell receptor beta chain under discussion was sequenced for a study of regulatory T cells in long-lasting Graves disease. Notes on the study in general: Patients with persistent disease shared some 2,500 public clonotypes, outpacing the approximately 920 shared by new patients.

The ends were cut back, 7 bases at V and 7 bases at J, with 19 bases in the middle. This CDR3 contains 13 residues. Looked up from germline, CDR1 is SQVTM and CDR2 is ANQGSEA. Comments on this clonotype: Its antigen remains unidentified.

Time point given: persistent/refractory GD, antithyroid drugs over 5 years with positive TRAb. TCR sequences were obtained from RNA taken from PBMCs. Arm-PCR of CDR3 regions with iRepertoire HTBI primers generated TCR beta libraries. Via MiXCR, TCRdb re-called the multiplex PCR reads, giving one row per CDR3 protein. The data contain roughly 700,000 distinct CDR3 sequences, around 30% of them singletons. This clonotype was sampled from a female donor with Graves disease. The sample consisted of peripheral blood mononuclear cells (PBMCs), taken when the disease was refractory, from a patient treated with antithyroid drugs. The V and J genes are TRBV29-1 and TRBJ1-1; TRBD1 is a possible D gene (5 bases). The CDR3 is CSARSFWDGEAFF. As DNA, the CDR3 is TGCAGCGCTCGGTCTTTTTGGGACGGTGAAGCTTTCTTT.